The clone carrying this TCR beta chain has more than one count but fewer than ten. The antigen is undetermined. TCRdb called the 5' RACE reads again in MiXCR, with one record for every CDR3 protein. This table has more than 600,000 distinct CDR3 sequences, 15% to 20% appearing once. This CDR3 is built from 17 residues. The J segment lost 1 base and the V segment lost 5 bases, leaving 4 bases of the junction unmatched. Germline lookup yields CDR1 SGHAT and CDR2 FQNNGV. This specimen comes from a study of CD8 T cells in ankylosing spondylitis. Study-wide results and caveats: In ankylosing spondylitis blood, a motif of roughly eight highly homologous TCR beta variants appeared characteristic. Reported data indicate significant enrichment of disease-linked clones within matched ankylosing spondylitis synovial fluid. In the blood and synovial fluid of reactive arthritis, some motif variants had been previously reported.

The genes are TRBV11-2 and TRBJ2-5; TRBD2 matches 16 bases. The sequenced material came from blood, either unsorted or a sorted T cell fraction (not recorded which). This TCR came from a male donor with ankylosing spondylitis. This CDR3 is CASSLGLAGGPQETQYF. CDR3 DNA sequence: TGTGCCAGCAGCCTGGGACTAGCGGGAGGGCCCCAAGAGACCCAGTACTTC. Supplemented by reference TRBV11-2 and TRBJ2-5, the full variable domain reads EAGVAQSPRYKIIEKRQSVAFWCNPISGHATLYWYQQILGQGPKLLIQFQNNGVVDDSQLPKDRFSAERLKGVDSTLKIQPAKLEDSAVYLCASSLGLAGGPQETQYFGPGTRLLVL.